Reported below is one TCR beta chain. RNA was isolated and reverse transcribed to cDNA, the sequencing template. TCRdb keeps only in-frame clones here, not all; method: immunoSEQ multiplex PCR. The sample includes 140,000 or so clones, around two thirds of them seen just once. Trimming pared 5 bases from V and 14 bases from J, leaving 18 bases between. CDR3 length: 13 residues. Germline V gene sequence: CDR1 MNHNS, CDR2 SASEGT. This sample is part of a study of CD8+ T cells in alopecia areata. The specimen sequenced was CD8+ T cells sorted from blood. The receptor was isolated from a human donor in good health. The rearrangement links TRBV6-1 to TRBJ1-4; D gene ambiguous. Here the CDR3 reads CASSTGGPNGLFF. The CDR3 DNA reads TGTGCCAGCAGTACCGGAGGGCCTAACGGGCTGTTTTTT.